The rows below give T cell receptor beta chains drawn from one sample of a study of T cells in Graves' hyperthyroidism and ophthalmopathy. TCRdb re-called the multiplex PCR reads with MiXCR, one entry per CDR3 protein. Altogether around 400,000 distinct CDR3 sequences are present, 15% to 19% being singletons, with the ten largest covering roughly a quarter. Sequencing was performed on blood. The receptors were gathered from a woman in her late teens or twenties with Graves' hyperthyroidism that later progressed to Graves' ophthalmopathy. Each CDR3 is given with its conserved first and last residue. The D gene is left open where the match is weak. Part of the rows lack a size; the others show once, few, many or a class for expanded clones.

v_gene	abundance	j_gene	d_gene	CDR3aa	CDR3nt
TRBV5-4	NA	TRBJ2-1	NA	CASGSARSYNEQFF	TGTGCCAGCGGGAGCGCCCGCTCCTACAATGAGCAGTTCTTC
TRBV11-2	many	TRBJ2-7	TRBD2	CASSSQRGLTYEQYF	TGTGCCAGCAGCTCCCAGCGGGGATTAACCTACGAGCAGTACTTC
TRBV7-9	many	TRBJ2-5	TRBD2	CASSRIPGLGNRQETQYF	TGTGCCAGCAGCCGCATTCCGGGACTAGGCAACCGCCAAGAGACCCAGTACTTC
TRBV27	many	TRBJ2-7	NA	CASSKSPYEQYF	TGTGCCAGCAGCAAATCGCCCTACGAGCAGTACTTC
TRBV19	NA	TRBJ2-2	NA	CASTRSSGTATGELFF	TGTGCCAGTACTCGATCCTCCGGGACGGCAACCGGGGAGCTGTTTTTT
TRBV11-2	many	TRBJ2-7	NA	CASSFKTLPEQYF	TGTGCCAGCAGCTTTAAGACTTTGCCCGAGCAGTACTTC
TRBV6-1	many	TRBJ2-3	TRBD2	CASMKIAGVRTDTQYF	TGTGCCAGCATGAAAATAGCGGGAGTCCGCACAGATACGCAGTATTTT
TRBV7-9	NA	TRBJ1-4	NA	CASSFPGTNEKLFF	TGTGCCAGCAGCTTCCCGGGGACTAATGAAAAACTGTTTTTT
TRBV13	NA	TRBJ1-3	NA	CASSLGSQGVRNTIYF	TGTGCCAGCAGCTTAGGATCACAGGGCGTTAGAAACACCATATATTTT
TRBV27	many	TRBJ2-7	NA	CASLGLGEQYF	TGTGCCAGTCTGGGGCTAGGGGAGCAGTACTTC
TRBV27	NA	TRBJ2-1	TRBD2	CASSPRGLAAYNEQFF	TGTGCCAGCAGTCCTCGCGGACTAGCGGCCTACAATGAGCAGTTCTTC
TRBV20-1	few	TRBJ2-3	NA	CSARGMSRSTDTQYF	TGCAGTGCTAGAGGGATGTCCCGTAGCACAGATACGCAGTATTTT
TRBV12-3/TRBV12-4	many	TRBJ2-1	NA	CASSLRRPLYNEQFF	TGTGCCAGCAGTTTAAGGCGCCCCCTTTACAATGAGCAGTTCTTC
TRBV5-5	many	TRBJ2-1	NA	CASSLDSQSSYNEQFF	TGTGCCAGCAGCTTAGACAGTCAAAGCTCCTACAATGAGCAGTTCTTC
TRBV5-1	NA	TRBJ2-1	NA	CASSFGGGSGEQFF	TGCGCCAGCAGCTTCGGCGGGGGCAGCGGGGAGCAGTTCTTC
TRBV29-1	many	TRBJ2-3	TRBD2	CSVEDGASGRGTQYF	TGCAGCGTTGAAGATGGGGCTAGCGGGAGGGGTACGCAGTATTTT
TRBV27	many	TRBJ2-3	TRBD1	CASSERTGGDTQYF	TGTGCCAGCAGTGAGAGGACAGGGGGAGATACGCAGTATTTT
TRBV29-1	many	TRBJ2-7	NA	CSVTGRGGYEQYF	TGCAGCGTTACAGGGAGAGGGGGGTACGAGCAGTACTTC
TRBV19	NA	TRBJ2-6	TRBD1	CASSIRDRYSGGNALTF	TGTGCCAGTAGTATCCGGGACAGGTACTCTGGGGGCAACGCCCTGACTTTC
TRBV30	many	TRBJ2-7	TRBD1	CAWSSGTGVSYEQYF	TGTGCCTGGAGTAGCGGGACAGGGGTCTCCTACGAGCAGTACTTC
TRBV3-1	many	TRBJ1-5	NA	CASSQSPGPNQPQHF	TGTGCCAGCAGCCAAAGCCCGGGTCCCAATCAGCCCCAGCATTTT
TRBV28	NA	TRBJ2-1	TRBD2	CASTAPSGSNEQFF	TGTGCCAGCACCGCACCTAGCGGGAGTAATGAGCAGTTCTTC
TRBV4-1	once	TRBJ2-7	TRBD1	CASSHGASGTGAYEQYF	TGCGCCAGCAGCCACGGAGCCTCCGGGACAGGGGCCTACGAGCAGTACTTC
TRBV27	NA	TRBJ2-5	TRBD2	CASSPLAGFETQYF	TGTGCCAGCAGTCCACTAGCGGGATTTGAGACCCAGTACTTC
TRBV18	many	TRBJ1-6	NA	CASSPNRYNSPLHF	TGTGCCAGCTCACCCAACCGCTATAATTCACCCCTCCACTTT
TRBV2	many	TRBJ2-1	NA	CASTHREGNEQFF	TGTGCCAGCACTCACAGGGAGGGCAATGAGCAGTTCTTC
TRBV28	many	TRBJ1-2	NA	CASSFSGQNDGYTF	TGTGCCAGCAGTTTTTCTGGACAGAATGATGGCTACACCTTC
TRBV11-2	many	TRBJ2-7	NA	CASSLGPGTVFKTRYEQYF	TGTGCCAGCAGCTTAGGGCCAGGGACGGTCTTCAAAACTAGGTACGAGCAGTACTTC
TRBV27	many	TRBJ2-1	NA	CASSLNAGSSSYNEQFF	TGTGCCAGCAGTTTAAACGCAGGGTCAAGCTCCTACAATGAGCAGTTCTTC
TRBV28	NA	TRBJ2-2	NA	CASSRVKRGELFF	TGTGCCAGCAGTCGAGTAAAAAGGGGGGAGCTGTTTTTT
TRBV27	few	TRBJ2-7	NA	CASSLSRQYERYF	TGTGCCAGCAGTTTATCTCGCCAGTACGAGCGGTACTTC
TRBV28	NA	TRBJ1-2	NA	CAAAGGQFNYGYTF	TGTGCCGCAGCAGGCGGGCAGTTTAACTATGGCTACACCTTC
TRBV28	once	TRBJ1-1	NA	CASHLGGGGTEAFF	TGTGCCAGCCATTTAGGGGGTGGGGGCACTGAAGCTTTCTTT